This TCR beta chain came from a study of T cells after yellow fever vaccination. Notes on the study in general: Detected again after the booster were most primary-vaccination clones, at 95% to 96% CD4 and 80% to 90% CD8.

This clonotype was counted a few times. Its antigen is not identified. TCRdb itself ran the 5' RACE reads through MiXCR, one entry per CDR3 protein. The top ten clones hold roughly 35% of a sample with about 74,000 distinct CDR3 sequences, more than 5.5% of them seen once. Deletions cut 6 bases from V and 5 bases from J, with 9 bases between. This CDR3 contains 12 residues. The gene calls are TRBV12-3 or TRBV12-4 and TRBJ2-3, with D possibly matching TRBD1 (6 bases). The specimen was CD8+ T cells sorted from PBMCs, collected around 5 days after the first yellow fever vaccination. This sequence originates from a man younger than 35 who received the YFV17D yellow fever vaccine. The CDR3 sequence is CASRQGGDTQYF. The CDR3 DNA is TGTGCCAGCAGACAAGGGGGAGATACGCAGTATTTT.